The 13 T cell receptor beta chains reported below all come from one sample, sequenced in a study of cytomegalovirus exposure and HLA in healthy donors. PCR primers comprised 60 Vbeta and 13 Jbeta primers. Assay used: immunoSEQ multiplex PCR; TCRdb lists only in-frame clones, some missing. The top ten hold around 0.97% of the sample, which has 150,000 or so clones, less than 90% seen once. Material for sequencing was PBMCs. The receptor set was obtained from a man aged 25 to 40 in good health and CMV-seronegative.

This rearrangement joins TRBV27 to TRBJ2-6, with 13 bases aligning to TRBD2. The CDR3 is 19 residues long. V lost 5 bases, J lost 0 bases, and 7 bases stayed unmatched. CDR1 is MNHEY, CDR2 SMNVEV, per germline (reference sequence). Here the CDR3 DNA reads TGTGCCAGCAGTCCCCGGGGACTAGCGGGATCCTCTGGGGCCAACGTCCTGACTTTC. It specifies CASSPRGLAGSSGANVLTF.

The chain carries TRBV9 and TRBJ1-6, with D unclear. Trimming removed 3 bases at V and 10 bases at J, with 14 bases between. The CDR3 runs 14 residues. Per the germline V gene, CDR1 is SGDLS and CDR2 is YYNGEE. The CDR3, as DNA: TGTGCCAGCAGCGGGAGGTTGGGAAGCTCACCCCTCCACTTT. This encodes CASSGRLGSSPLHF.

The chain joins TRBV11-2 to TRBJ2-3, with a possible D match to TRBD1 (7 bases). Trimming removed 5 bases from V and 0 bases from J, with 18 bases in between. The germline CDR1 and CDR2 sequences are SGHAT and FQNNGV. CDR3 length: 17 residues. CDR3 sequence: CASSPSRRGLSTDTQYF. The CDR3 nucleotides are TGTGCCAGCAGCCCAAGCAGGAGGGGGCTTAGCACAGATACGCAGTATTTT.

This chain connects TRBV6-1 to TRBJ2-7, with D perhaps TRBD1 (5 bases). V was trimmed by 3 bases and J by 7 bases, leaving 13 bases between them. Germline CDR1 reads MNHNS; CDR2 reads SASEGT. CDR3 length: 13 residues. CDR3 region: CASSDAGLREQYF. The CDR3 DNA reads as TGTGCCAGCAGTGACGCAGGGTTGCGGGAGCAGTACTTC.

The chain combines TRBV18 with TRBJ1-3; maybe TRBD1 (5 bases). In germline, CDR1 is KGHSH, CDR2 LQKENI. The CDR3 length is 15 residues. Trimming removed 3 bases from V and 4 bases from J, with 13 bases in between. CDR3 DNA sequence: TGTGCCAGCTCACCTACCCAGGGATCCGGAAACACCATATATTTT. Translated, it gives CASSPTQGSGNTIYF.

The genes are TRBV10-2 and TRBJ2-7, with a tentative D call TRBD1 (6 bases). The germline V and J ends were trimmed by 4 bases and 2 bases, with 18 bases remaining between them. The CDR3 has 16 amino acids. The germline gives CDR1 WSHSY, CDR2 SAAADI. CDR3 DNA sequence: TGCGCCAGCAGTGGACTTGTGCCAGGGGACACCTACGAGCAGTACTTC. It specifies CASSGLVPGDTYEQYF.

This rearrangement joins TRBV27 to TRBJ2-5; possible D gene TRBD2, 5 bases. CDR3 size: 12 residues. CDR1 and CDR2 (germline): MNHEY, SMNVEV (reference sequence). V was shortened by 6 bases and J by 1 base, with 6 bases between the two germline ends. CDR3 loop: CASSGVQETQYF. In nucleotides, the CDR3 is TGTGCCAGCAGCGGGGTCCAAGAGACCCAGTACTTC.

The CDR3 region has the DNA TGCGCCAGCAGCCACGAGATTTTTGGCACAGATACGCAGTATTTT. This codes for CASSHEIFGTDTQYF. The rearrangement uses TRBV4-3 and TRBJ2-3, with no clear D. The CDR3 spans 15 residues. Germline-derived CDR1 and CDR2 are LGHNA and YSLEER. V gave up 3 bases and J gave up 1 base, with 11 bases separating them.

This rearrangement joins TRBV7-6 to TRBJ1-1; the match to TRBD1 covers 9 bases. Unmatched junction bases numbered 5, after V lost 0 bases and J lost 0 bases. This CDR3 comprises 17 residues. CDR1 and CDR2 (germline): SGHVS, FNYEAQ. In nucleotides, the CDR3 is TGTGCCAGCAGCTTAGCCTGGGACAGGGCATTGAACACTGAAGCTTTCTTT. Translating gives CASSLAWDRALNTEAFF.

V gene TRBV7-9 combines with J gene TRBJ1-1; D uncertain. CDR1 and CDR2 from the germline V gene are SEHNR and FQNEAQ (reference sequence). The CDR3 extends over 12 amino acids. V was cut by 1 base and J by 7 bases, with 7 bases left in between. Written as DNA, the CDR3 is TGTGCCAGCAGCTTAGGGGCAGATGAAGCTTTCTTT. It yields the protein CASSLGADEAFF.

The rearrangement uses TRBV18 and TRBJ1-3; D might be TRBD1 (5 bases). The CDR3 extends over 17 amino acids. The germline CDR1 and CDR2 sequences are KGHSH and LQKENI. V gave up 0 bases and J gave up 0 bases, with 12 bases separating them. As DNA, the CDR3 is TGTGCCAGCTCACCACCTTTAGGACAAACCTCTGGAAACACCATATATTTT. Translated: CASSPPLGQTSGNTIYF.

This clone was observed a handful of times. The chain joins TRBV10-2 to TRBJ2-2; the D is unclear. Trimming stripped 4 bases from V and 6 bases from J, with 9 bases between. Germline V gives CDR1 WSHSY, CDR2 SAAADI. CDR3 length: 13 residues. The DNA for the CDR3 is TGCGCCAGCAGTGCCACTACCCCCGGGGAGCTGTTTTTT. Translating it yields CASSATTPGELFF.

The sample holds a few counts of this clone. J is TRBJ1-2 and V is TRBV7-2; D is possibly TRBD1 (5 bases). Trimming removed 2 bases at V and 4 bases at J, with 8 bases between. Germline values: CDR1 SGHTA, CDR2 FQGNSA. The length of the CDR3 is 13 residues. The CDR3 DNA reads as TGTGCCAGCAGCTTACAGGGTATCTATGGCTACACCTTC. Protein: CASSLQGIYGYTF.